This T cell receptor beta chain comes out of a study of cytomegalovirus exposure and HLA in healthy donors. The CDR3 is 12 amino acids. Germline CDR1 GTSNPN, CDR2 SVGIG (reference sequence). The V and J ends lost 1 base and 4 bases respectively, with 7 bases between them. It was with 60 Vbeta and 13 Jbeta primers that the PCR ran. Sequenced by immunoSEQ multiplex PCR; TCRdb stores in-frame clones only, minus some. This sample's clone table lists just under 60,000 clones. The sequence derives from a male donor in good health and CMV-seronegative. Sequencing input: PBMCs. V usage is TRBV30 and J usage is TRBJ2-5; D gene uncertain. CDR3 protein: CAWSGRGETQYF. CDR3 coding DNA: TGTGCCTGGAGTGGGCGAGGAGAGACCCAGTACTTC. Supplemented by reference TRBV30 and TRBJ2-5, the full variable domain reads SQTIHQWPATLVQPVGSPLSLECTVEGTSNPNLYWYRQAAGRGLQLLFYSVGIGQISSEVPQNLSASRPQDRQFILSSKKLLLSDSGFYLCAWSGRGETQYFGPGTRLLVL.